A single sample is the source of the 29 T cell receptor beta chains below, sequenced in a study of blood T cells in healthy people across ages. A second roughly 6 to 11 cycle PCR used barcoded and J-beta primers. TCRdb re-derived calls from the 5' RACE reads in MiXCR, one entry per CDR3 protein. The sample yields over 600,000 distinct CDR3 sequences, about half seen once. The sample taken for sequencing was blood. These receptors all come from an elderly man in good health.

Concerning this clonotype itself: With a much larger clone just one base away, this may be a read error. The gene calls are TRBV7-2 and TRBJ2-7; 10 bases map to TRBD2. This CDR3 is 14 amino acids long. J was trimmed by 0 bases and V by 7 bases; bases with no gene match: 3. Looked up from germline, CDR1 is SGHTA and CDR2 is FQGNSA. CDR3 protein: CASNRTSGSYEQYF. CDR3 nucleotides: TGTGCCAGCAACCGGACTAGCGGCTCCTACGAGCAGTACTTC.

This sequence joins TRBV3-1 and TRBJ2-7; TRBD2 agrees at 10 bases. The CDR3 sequence is 15 residues long. Germline CDR1 reads LGHDT; CDR2 reads YNNKEL (reference sequence). After removal of 3 bases from V and 3 bases from J, the junction contained 5 bases not matched to a gene. CDR3: CASSQGGTSDYEQYF. The CDR3 bases are TGTGCCAGCAGCCAGGGGGGGACTAGCGACTACGAGCAGTACTTC.

The chain joins TRBV29-1 to TRBJ2-6; possibly TRBD1 or TRBD2 for D (6 bases each). CDR1 and CDR2 (germline): SQVTM, ANQGSEA. This CDR3 is built from 16 residues. V was pared by 5 bases and J by 2 bases, with 16 bases between. The CDR3 nucleotides read TGCAGCGTTTCTGGCAGGGGAGGAACTGGGGCCAACGTCCTGACTTTC. It encodes CSVSGRGGTGANVLTF.

This clonotype was observed a handful of times. The V gene is TRBV7-2, the J gene TRBJ2-1; 8 nucleotides agree with TRBD2. CDR1 is SGHTA, CDR2 FQGNSA, per germline. The CDR3 runs 12 residues. After removal of 4 bases from V and 14 bases from J, the junction contained 7 bases not matched to a gene. Here the CDR3 reads CASSSGLEAEFF. The CDR3, as DNA: TGTGCCAGCAGCTCGGGACTAGAGGCTGAGTTCTTC.

This clonotype has ten or more counts. The chain couples TRBV11-3 to TRBJ2-1; 14 bases map to TRBD2. Germline trimming cut 1 base from V and 7 bases from J; bases unmatched to any gene: 9. In germline, CDR1 is SGHNT, CDR2 YENEEA. The CDR3 extends over 18 amino acids. CDR3 nucleotides: TGTGCCAGCAGCTTAGGGCCGGGACTAGCGGGAGTTCGGAATGAGCAGTTCTTC. Its translation is CASSLGPGLAGVRNEQFF.

This clonotype was seen only a few times. The CDR3 protein is CASSLPGTGVTYEQYF. The DNA of the CDR3 is TGTGCCAGCAGCTTACCCGGGACAGGGGTTACCTACGAGCAGTACTTC. The chain carries TRBV7-8 and TRBJ2-7; the match to TRBD1 covers 10 bases. The CDR3 length is 16 residues. The ends lost 2 bases at V and 2 bases at J; junction bases unmatched: 6. Germline values: CDR1 SGHVS, CDR2 FQNEAQ.

The chain joins TRBV5-1 to TRBJ2-3, with D possibly matching TRBD2 (5 bases). In germline, CDR1 is SGHRS, CDR2 YFSETQ. With 6 bases removed from V and 0 bases from J, the gap between germline ends came to 14 bases. The CDR3 sequence is 15 residues long. The CDR3 DNA sequence: TGCGCCAGCACAGTTGGGAGTGCTAGCACAGATACGCAGTATTTT. Translated: CASTVGSASTDTQYF.

This clonotype was picked up a small number of times. The chain joins TRBV20-1 to TRBJ2-1, with D unresolved. The CDR3 is 14 residues long. Trimming cost V 4 bases and J 2 bases, with 12 bases left between them. The germline V gene encodes CDR1 DFQATT and CDR2 SNEGSKA (reference sequence). This CDR3 is CSANLAVAYNEQFF. The CDR3 DNA sequence: TGCAGTGCTAACCTCGCCGTGGCCTACAATGAGCAGTTCTTC.

V gene TRBV29-1 combines with J gene TRBJ2-1; 10 nucleotides match TRBD1. The CDR3 covers 15 residues. Germline-derived CDR1 and CDR2 are SQVTM and ANQGSEA. Trimming removed 6 bases from V and 5 bases from J; junction bases left unmatched: 10. CDR3 sequence reads: CSVRRSGQGNNEQFF. The DNA for the CDR3 is TGCAGCGTCAGGCGATCGGGACAGGGGAACAATGAGCAGTTCTTC.

The rearrangement joins TRBV4-3 to TRBJ2-1; no definite D call. V lost 4 bases, J lost 5 bases, and 6 bases lay in between. The CDR3 length is 12 residues. Germline CDR1 LGHNA, CDR2 YSLEER. This CDR3 reads CASSRDHNEQFF. CDR3 nucleotide sequence: TGCGCCAGCAGCCGAGACCACAATGAGCAGTTCTTC.

The chain uses TRBV10-3 and TRBJ2-1; TRBD2 matches 10 bases. After removal of 6 bases from V and 4 bases from J, the junction contained 6 bases not matched to a gene. CDR1 and CDR2 (germline): ENHRY, SYGVKD. This CDR3 is 15 amino acids long. The CDR3 loop reads CAISAGTSAYNEQFF. The DNA for the CDR3 is TGTGCCATCAGCGCCGGGACTAGCGCATACAATGAGCAGTTCTTC.

The chain joins TRBV29-1 to TRBJ2-5; TRBD2 matches at 11 bases. Germline assignment: CDR1 SQVTM and CDR2 ANQGSEA. This CDR3 contains 14 residues. The ends lost 6 bases at V and 0 bases at J; junction bases unmatched: 3. The CDR3: CSVGTSGNQETQYF. The CDR3 region has the DNA TGCAGCGTGGGGACTAGCGGCAACCAAGAGACCCAGTACTTC.

In this sample, this clonotype turned up a few times. Since a much larger clone is just one base distant, this may be a read error. The chain uses TRBV30 and TRBJ2-7, with D perhaps given as TRBD1 or TRBD2 (6 bases each). CDR1 and CDR2 from the germline V gene are GTSNPN and SVGIG (reference sequence). This CDR3 contains 13 residues. The V end lost 8 bases, the J end lost 7 bases, and 21 bases lay between the germline ends. The CDR3 region is CAGGLQGHNEQYF. In DNA form, the CDR3 reads TGTGCCGGGGGACTGCAGGGGCACAATGAGCAGTACTTC.

This clonotype has ten or more counts. The rearrangement joins TRBV11-2 to TRBJ2-4, with a possible D match to TRBD1 (6 bases). CDR1 and CDR2 from the germline V gene are SGHAT and FQNNGV. The CDR3 covers 14 residues. V lost 1 base, J lost 15 bases, and 19 bases lay in between. In DNA form, the CDR3 reads TGTGCCAGCAGCTTAGGCCCAATCGGGACACCTCCGTACTTC. It is translated as CASSLGPIGTPPYF.

Only a few counts were recorded for this clonotype. A clone one base away is much larger, so this may be a read error. The CDR3 nucleotides read TGTGCCAGCAGCTTACGCCGAGGTAGTAGTGAGACCCAGTTCTTC. Its protein product is CASSLRRGSSETQFF. This chain joins TRBV7-2 and TRBJ2-1; D remains ambiguous. Germline loops: CDR1 SGHTA, CDR2 FQGNSA. Trimming cost V 2 bases and J 13 bases, with 21 bases left between them. There are 15 residues in the CDR3.

V and J are TRBV4-2 and TRBJ1-1; tentatively, D is TRBD1 (6 bases). Trimming shortened V by 1 base and J by 6 bases, and 12 bases separated the two germline ends. CDR3 length equals 14 residues. Germline assignment: CDR1 LGHNA and CDR2 YNFKEQ. The CDR3 region is CASSQGTGSAEAFF. Here the CDR3 DNA reads TGTGCCAGCAGCCAAGGAACAGGGAGTGCTGAAGCTTTCTTT.

The chain links TRBV19 to TRBJ2-4, with D perhaps matching TRBD2 (6 bases). The J call may be mistaken, given a closer DNA end match to TRBJ2-5. CDR3 size: 16 residues. Germline CDR1 LNHDA, CDR2 SQIVND (reference sequence). CDR3 sequence (DNA): TGTGCCAGTAGTATCAGGTCTAGCGAGAGGGGCGAGACCCAGTACTTC. Translation gives CASSIRSSERGETQYF.

Ten or more counts support this clonotype. One end of the junction is discordant with germline, which a read error may explain. The chain is built from TRBV3-1 and TRBJ2-3; the match to TRBD2 covers 9 bases. Germline V gene data show CDR1 as LGHDT and CDR2 as YNNKEL (reference sequence). CDR3 length equals 14 residues. In DNA, the CDR3 is TGCGCCAGCAGCCAGGCGGGAGGGCTTGATACGCAGTATTTT. This translates into CASSQAGGLDTQYF.

The chain carries TRBV25-1 and TRBJ2-1; 11 bases line up with TRBD2. The J call may be mistaken, given a closer DNA end match to TRBJ2-7. There are 17 residues in the CDR3. The V gene's germline CDR1 is MGHDK and CDR2 SYGVNS. The CDR3 DNA reads as TGTGCCAGCAGTTCTAGCGGGAGGCTGAGCTCCTACAATGAGCAGTACTTC. Translating it yields CASSSSGRLSSYNEQYF.

This chain joins TRBV20-1 and TRBJ2-7; 9 bases are a match to TRBD2. After removal of 5 bases from V and 5 bases from J, the junction contained 10 bases not matched to a gene. Germline values: CDR1 DFQATT, CDR2 SNEGSKA (reference sequence). The CDR3 covers 14 residues. CDR3 in amino acids: CSAPSGNLNHEQYF. The CDR3 nucleotides are TGCAGTGCTCCTAGCGGGAACCTGAACCACGAGCAGTACTTC.

This chain uses TRBV7-2 with TRBJ1-2, with 7 positions matching TRBD1. The CDR3 has 14 residues. Germline CDR1 is SGHTA and CDR2 is FQGNSA. The junction had 7 bases not matched to a gene; V was cut back by 5 bases and J by 4 bases. CDR3 coding DNA: TGTGCCAGCAGCGCACCGGGGACAGCCTATGGCTACACCTTC. Protein: CASSAPGTAYGYTF.

This clonotype was seen a single time. The rearrangement uses TRBV7-2 and TRBJ2-3; 15 bases match TRBD2. There are 16 residues in the CDR3. J was trimmed by 7 bases and V by 4 bases; bases with no gene match: 6. In germline, CDR1 is SGHTA, CDR2 FQGNSA. The CDR3 DNA is TGTGCCAGCAGCTCAGGACTAGCGGGAGGGATTAATACGCAGTATTTT. This gives the protein CASSSGLAGGINTQYF.

Comments on this clonotype: Sequence at one end of the junction differs from germline and may be a read error. The chain links TRBV7-2 to TRBJ2-2, with D possibly matching TRBD2 (7 bases). Germline V gene lookup returns CDR1 SGHTA and CDR2 FQGNSA. The CDR3 contains 16 residues. The CDR3 DNA follows: TGTGCCAGCAGCTTAGATGGGAGGGGGGACACCGGGGAGCCGTTTTTT. It specifies CASSLDGRGDTGEPFF.

The sample holds a few counts of this clonotype. The rearrangement joins TRBV7-9 to TRBJ2-2, with D possibly being TRBD2 (6 bases). CDR3 length equals 16 residues. V lost 5 bases and J lost 0, with 13 bases in between. Germline V gene lookup returns CDR1 SEHNR and CDR2 FQNEAQ (reference sequence). The CDR3 nucleotides are TGTGCCAGCAGCGGGGAGGAGAGGACGAACACCGGGGAGCTGTTTTTT. This gives the protein CASSGEERTNTGELFF.

This clonotype was counted at least ten times. V gene TRBV2 combines with J gene TRBJ2-3; 9 positions match TRBD1. CDR3 length: 13 amino acids. CDR1 and CDR2 from the germline V gene are SNHLY and FYNNEI. The ends lost 8 bases at V and 3 bases at J; junction bases unmatched: 3. The CDR3, as DNA: TGTGCCAGCCGAGGACAGGGGACAGATACGCAGTATTTT. As protein: CASRGQGTDTQYF.

V gene TRBV30 combines with J gene TRBJ2-3; the D gene is possibly TRBD1 (6 bases). Trimming took 2 bases from V and 0 from J, leaving 12 bases between them. This CDR3 region has 15 residues. The germline V gene has CDR1 GTSNPN and CDR2 SVGIG (reference sequence). CDR3 protein: CAWSTRGFSTDTQYF. In DNA form, the CDR3 reads TGTGCCTGGAGTACAAGGGGGTTCAGCACAGATACGCAGTATTTT.

About this clonotype itself: This could be a read error, since a much larger clone is one nucleotide away. This chain uses TRBV7-2 with TRBJ2-2; no reliable D call. V was shortened by 0 bases and J by 6 bases, with 5 bases between the two germline ends. The CDR3 totals 13 residues. The germline V gene has CDR1 SGHTA and CDR2 FQGNSA. This CDR3 is CASSLAQAGELFF. The CDR3 coding sequence is TGTGCCAGCAGCTTAGCGCAGGCCGGGGAGCTGTTTTTT.

The gene calls are TRBV5-1 and TRBJ2-7; D ambiguous. CDR3 length equals 13 residues. CDR1 is SGHRS and CDR2 is YFSETQ in the germline V gene. V dropped 5 bases and J dropped 6 bases, with 15 bases sitting between them. The CDR3 loop is CASRSGQSGEQYF. The CDR3 region has the DNA TGCGCCAGCAGATCTGGGCAATCCGGCGAGCAGTACTTC.

This clonotype appeared once. The rearrangement links TRBV11-2 to TRBJ2-3, with D unclear. Germline V gives CDR1 SGHAT, CDR2 FQNNGV. The V and J ends lost 4 bases and 7 bases respectively, with 12 bases between them. CDR3 length: 13 residues. Written as DNA, the CDR3 is TGTGCCAGCAGCTCCGGACCTACCAATACGCAGTATTTT. It specifies CASSSGPTNTQYF.